Shown below are 13 T cell receptor beta chains from a single sample sequenced in a study of T cells in Graves' hyperthyroidism and ophthalmopathy (dated by TCRdb to 2018 to 2020). The method was multiplex PCR. For sequencing, an Illumina HiSeq 2000 was employed. The TCR beta CDR3 regions were amplified from the RNA transcripts. For the first round of RT-PCR on the TCR CDR3, the HTBI primer set was used together with the Qiagen OneStep RT-PCR kit. Using fastp at Q25 and MiXCR, TCRdb reprocessed the public reads and kept productive beta chains. Every distinct CDR3 protein forms one entry, paired with its most common genes and DNA. The sample includes hundreds of thousands of distinct CDR3 sequences, with around 15% observed a single time. The ten biggest clones cover roughly a tenth of the sample. The specimen sequenced was blood. Receptor source: a young woman with Graves' hyperthyroidism.

The CDR3 loop is CASGPQGANYGYTF. CDR3 bases: TGTGCCAGCGGCCCGCAGGGAGCTAACTATGGCTACACCTTC. The chain uses TRBV2 and TRBJ1-2; TRBD1 might be the D (5 bases). Germline CDR1 is SNHLY and CDR2 is FYNNEI. CDR3 length: 14 residues. Deletions cut 8 bases from V and 0 bases from J, with 13 bases between.

This clonotype was observed a handful of times. The rearrangement uses TRBV5-5 and TRBJ1-5, with 9 bases fitting TRBD1. CDR3 length: 15 residues. The germline V gene has CDR1 SGHKS and CDR2 YYEKEE (reference sequence). Germline trimming cut 1 base from V and 8 bases from J; bases unmatched to any gene: 7. The CDR3 sequence: CASSLYGTGGEPQHF. The CDR3 region has the DNA TGTGCCAGCAGCTTGTATGGTACAGGGGGCGAGCCCCAGCATTTT.

The chain combines TRBV9 with TRBJ1-6; unclear D gene. Per germline, CDR1 SGDLS and CDR2 YYNGEE. The CDR3 contains 16 residues. Trimming pared 3 bases from V and 0 bases from J, leaving 10 bases between. CDR3 sequence: CASSARSGSYNSPLHF. The CDR3 nucleotides read TGTGCCAGCAGCGCCCGGAGCGGCTCCTATAATTCACCCCTCCACTTT.

In its sample, this clonotype was seen many times. The genes are TRBV6-2 or TRBV6-3 and TRBJ1-5; D perhaps matches TRBD1 (5 bases). V lost 5 bases and J 8 bases, leaving 13 bases between the germline ends. Germline V gives CDR1 MNHEY, CDR2 SVGEGT. The CDR3 has 13 residues. The CDR3 loop is CASSLQGVKPQHF. The CDR3 coding sequence is TGTGCCAGCAGTCTGCAGGGTGTAAAGCCCCAGCATTTT.

Ten or more counts support this clonotype. The rearrangement links TRBV7-2 to TRBJ1-4; tentatively, D is TRBD1 (5 bases). The CDR3 is 15 residues long. The germline V and J ends were trimmed by 6 bases and 4 bases, with 15 bases remaining between them. From germline, CDR1 is SGHTA and CDR2 FQGNSA. This CDR3 reads CASSWGTAYNEKLFF. The DNA of the CDR3 is TGTGCCAGCAGTTGGGGGACGGCTTATAATGAAAAACTGTTTTTT.

This clonotype was picked up a small number of times. V and J are TRBV7-8 and TRBJ2-7, with no clear D. Per germline, CDR1 SGHVS and CDR2 FQNEAQ. The ends were cut back, 1 base at V and 0 bases at J, with 7 bases in the middle. This CDR3 contains 14 residues. The CDR3 sequence: CASSLVRVSYEQYF. The DNA for the CDR3 is TGTGCCAGCAGCTTAGTCCGGGTCTCCTACGAGCAGTACTTC. The full variable domain, in which reference TRBV7-8 and TRBJ2-7 provide the parts outside the CDR3, is GAGVSQSPRYKVAKRGQDVALRCDPISGHVSLFWYQQALGQGPEFLTYFQNEAQLDKSGLPSDRFFAERPEGSVSTLKIQRTQQEDSAVYLCASSLVRVSYEQYFGPGTRLTVT.

At least ten counts were recorded for this clonotype. The rearrangement joins TRBV28 to TRBJ2-7; 9 bases line up with TRBD2. Germline CDR1 reads MDHEN; CDR2 reads SYDVKM. Germline trimming cut 3 bases from V and 3 bases from J; bases unmatched to any gene: 9. CDR3 size: 16 residues. CDR3 sequence (DNA): TGTGCCAGCAGTTTGTTCCCTAGCGGGACCTACTACGAGCAGTACTTC. This gives the protein CASSLFPSGTYYEQYF. Using reference TRBV28 and TRBJ2-7 for the parts outside the CDR3, the full variable domain is DVKVTQSSRYLVKRTGEKVFLECVQDMDHENMFWYRQDPGLGLRLIYFSYDVKMKEKGDIPEGYSVSREKKERFSLILESASTNQTSMYLCASSLFPSGTYYEQYFGPGTRLTVT.

CDR3 sequence reads: CASSPNRGISYNEQFF. CDR3 sequence (DNA): TGCGCCAGCAGCCCCAACAGGGGGATCTCCTACAATGAGCAGTTCTTC. The chain is built from TRBV4-1 and TRBJ2-1; 8 bases agree with TRBD1. V was pared by 4 bases and J by 0 bases, with 5 bases of the junction left unmatched. CDR1 MGHRA and CDR2 YSYEKL come from the germline V gene. This CDR3 spans 16 amino acids.

The chain uses TRBV2 and TRBJ2-2, with D possibly called TRBD1 or TRBD2 (5 bases each). The length of the CDR3 is 15 residues. V lost 8 bases and J 4 bases, leaving 17 bases between the germline ends. CDR1 and CDR2 from the germline V gene are SNHLY and FYNNEI. The DNA of the CDR3 is TGTGCCAGCTGTGTTGAACGGGGCCGCACCGGGGAGCTGTTTTTT. It codes for CASCVERGRTGELFF.

This clonotype was recorded many times. The V call is TRBV7-9, the J call TRBJ2-7; TRBD1 or TRBD2 may be the D gene (5 bases each). The germline V gene encodes CDR1 SEHNR and CDR2 FQNEAQ (reference sequence). The CDR3 totals 13 residues. V was cut by 6 bases and J by 4 bases, with 13 bases left in between. The CDR3 DNA follows: TGTGCCAGCAGTTTCGGTGGGGGTTACGAGCAGTACTTC. Translation gives CASSFGGGYEQYF. Looking up the rest from reference TRBV7-9 and TRBJ2-7 gives the full variable domain: DTGVSQNPRHKITKRGQNVTFRCDPISEHNRLYWYRQTLGQGPEFLTYFQNEAQLEKSRLLSDRFSAERPKGSFSTLEIQRTEQGDSAMYLCASSFGGGYEQYFGPGTRLTVT.

The sample holds a few counts of this clonotype. The chain links TRBV11-3 to TRBJ2-4, with a possible D match to TRBD2 (6 bases). Trimming took 3 bases from V and 1 from J, leaving 13 bases between them. CDR1 and CDR2 (germline): SGHNT, YENEEA. This CDR3 spans 16 amino acids. CDR3: CASSLPSVGAKNIQYF. The CDR3 coding sequence is TGTGCCAGCAGCTTGCCTAGCGTAGGGGCCAAAAACATTCAGTACTTC.

Comment on this clonotype: The junction does not match germline at one end; this may be a read error. J is TRBJ1-1 and V is TRBV7-3; 8 nucleotides align to TRBD1. The CDR3 spans 13 residues. Germline assignment: CDR1 SGHTA and CDR2 FQGTGA. This CDR3 is CTSAGQVNTEAFF. CDR3 DNA sequence: TGTACCAGCGCGGGACAGGTGAACACTGAAGCTTTCTTT.

This clonotype was detected ten times or more. At one end, the junction sequence differs from germline, possibly due to a read error. The chain couples TRBV4-1 to TRBJ2-5, with D perhaps matching TRBD2 (6 bases). The CDR3 sequence is 14 residues long. Germline loops: CDR1 MGHRA, CDR2 YSYEKL. Written as DNA, the CDR3 is TGTGCCAGCTCACCGTTCGGGGGTGGAGAGACCCAGTACTTC. This gives the protein CASSPFGGGETQYF.